This is a list of T cell receptor beta chains from one sample in a study of blood T cell repertoires in COVID-19. Here immunoSEQ multiplex PCR was the method, and the copy in TCRdb shows in-frame clones only, minus some. The sample has under 200,000 clones; about 85% are singletons. Sample: peripheral blood. These receptors came from a man between 65 and 79 years old who had recovered from COVID-19. The CDR3 runs from the conserved cysteine through the conserved F or W. The D gene is left open where the match is weak. Size tells how often a clone was seen (once, few, many) or the class of an expanded clone, and some rows leave it out.

TRBD1,TRBJ1-2,.,TRBV28,CASSPGTGIGYTF
TRBD1,TRBJ1-1,.,TRBV5-1,CASSLGQAAEAFF
.,TRBJ2-3,.,TRBV5-1,CASSLNTDTQYF
.,TRBJ1-1,.,TRBV19,CASSIMSSNTEAFF
.,TRBJ2-1,.,TRBV25-1,CASSEEGPTRNEQFF
.,TRBJ2-5,.,TRBV5-4,CASSSRAAQETQYF
TRBD2,TRBJ2-5,once,TRBV6-2/TRBV6-3,CASSTGTSVETQYF
.,TRBJ1-5,.,TRBV19,CASSTRPNQPQHF
.,TRBJ2-4,once,TRBV24-1,CATREPRASKNIQYF
TRBD2,TRBJ2-1,.,TRBV10-1,CASSESGLADNEQFF
TRBD1,TRBJ2-2,.,TRBV7-8,CASSLRDSPTGELFF
.,TRBJ2-7,.,TRBV7-9,CASSSSGRSGEQYF
.,TRBJ1-3,.,TRBV6-5,CATRLGGATGNTIYF
TRBD1,TRBJ1-4,.,TRBV7-6,CASSLQGVGEKLFF
TRBD2,TRBJ2-5,.,TRBV6-2/TRBV6-3,CASSYSRLAGDKETQYF
.,TRBJ2-7,once,TRBV11-1,CASSLNLAGEQYF
.,TRBJ2-3,few,TRBV7-9,CASSLFGLDTQYF
.,TRBJ2-7,.,TRBV27,CASSQAPRYEQYF
.,TRBJ2-3,.,TRBV4-1,CASSPQEGPGFFHTQYF
TRBD1,TRBJ1-6,.,TRBV11-2,CASSSGQGDSPLHF
TRBD2,TRBJ2-2,.,TRBV2,CASRSGLAAAGELFF
.,TRBJ2-7,.,TRBV2,CASSWLYEQYF
.,TRBJ1-1,.,TRBV6-5,CATRLAMNTEAFF
.,TRBJ1-6,many,TRBV5-6,CASSLALGRDNSPLHF
TRBD1,TRBJ1-6,.,TRBV4-3,CASSQRDRGRGSPLHF
TRBD2,TRBJ2-3,.,TRBV6-6,CASRVAGGRTDTQYF